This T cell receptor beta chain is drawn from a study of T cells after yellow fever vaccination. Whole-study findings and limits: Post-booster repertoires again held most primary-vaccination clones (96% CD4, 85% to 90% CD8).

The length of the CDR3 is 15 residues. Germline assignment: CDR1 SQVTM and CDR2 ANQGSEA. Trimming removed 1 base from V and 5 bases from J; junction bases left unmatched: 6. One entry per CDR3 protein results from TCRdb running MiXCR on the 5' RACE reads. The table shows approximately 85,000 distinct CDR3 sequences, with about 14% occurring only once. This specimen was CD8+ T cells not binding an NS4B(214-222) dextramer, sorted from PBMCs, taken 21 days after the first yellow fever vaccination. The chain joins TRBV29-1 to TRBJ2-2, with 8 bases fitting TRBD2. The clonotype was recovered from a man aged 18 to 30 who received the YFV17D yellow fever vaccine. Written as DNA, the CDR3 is TGCAGCGTTGAAGTGAGCGGGGGCCGGACCGGGGAGCTGTTTTTT. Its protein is CSVEVSGGRTGELFF.